A single sample is the source of the 5 T cell receptor beta chains below, sequenced in a study of cytomegalovirus exposure and HLA in healthy donors. The table came from immunoSEQ multiplex PCR; TCRdb's copy has only in-frame clones and leaves some out. The sample consists of around 140,000 clones, approximately 86% of them appearing once. Material for sequencing was PBMCs. These receptors all stem from a man between 18 and 35 years old in good health and CMV-seropositive.

This chain uses TRBV6-6 with TRBJ1-3, with 9 positions matching TRBD1. Looked up from germline, CDR1 is MNHNY and CDR2 is SVGAGI (reference sequence). The CDR3 sequence is 16 residues long. The ends lost 3 bases at V and 4 bases at J; junction bases unmatched: 7. The CDR3 coding sequence is TGTGCCAGCAGTTATCTCCGGGACAGGGAGGGAAACACCATATATTTT. This translates into CASSYLRDREGNTIYF.

The genes are TRBV18 and TRBJ1-2, with D uncertain. CDR3 length equals 13 residues. The germline gives CDR1 KGHSH, CDR2 LQKENI. V lost 2 bases and J 5 bases, leaving 9 bases between the germline ends. The DNA for the CDR3 is TGTGCCAGCTCACCAGATAAGCTATATGGCTACACCTTC. Protein: CASSPDKLYGYTF.

This chain uses TRBV15 with TRBJ2-2, with D perhaps TRBD1 (5 bases). V gave up 8 bases and J gave up 8 bases, with 9 bases separating them. This CDR3 spans 11 amino acids. In germline, CDR1 is LNHNV, CDR2 YYDKDF (reference sequence). CDR3 region: CATRTTGELFF. CDR3 nucleotide sequence: TGTGCCACCCGGACAACGGGGGAGCTGTTTTTT.

This clone is a singleton in its sample. The chain couples TRBV18 to TRBJ2-1; D gene ambiguous. Germline V gene data show CDR1 as KGHSH and CDR2 as LQKENI. CDR3 length: 15 amino acids. The V end lost 3 bases, the J end lost 4 bases, and 13 bases lay between the germline ends. This CDR3 reads CASSPNLQSYNEQFF. The CDR3 DNA reads TGTGCCAGCTCACCTAACCTACAGAGTTACAATGAGCAGTTCTTC. Variable domain in full (rest from reference TRBV18 and TRBJ2-1): NAGVMQNPRHLVRRRGQEARLRCSPMKGHSHVYWYRQLPEEGLKFMVYLQKENIIDESGMPKERFSAEFPKEGPSILRIQQVVRGDSAAYFCASSPNLQSYNEQFFGPGTRLTVL.

A single count supports this clone. The gene calls are TRBV19 and TRBJ2-1, with 13 nucleotides matching TRBD2. This CDR3 spans 16 amino acids. V lost 5 bases to trimming and J lost 9 bases; unmatched junction nucleotides: 10. The V gene's germline CDR1 is LNHDA and CDR2 SQIVND (reference sequence). The CDR3 is CASSELTSGGKREQFF. CDR3 nucleotides: TGTGCCAGTAGTGAATTGACTAGCGGGGGGAAACGTGAGCAGTTCTTC. Full variable domain (remainder filled in from reference TRBV19 and TRBJ2-1): DGGITQSPKYLFRKEGQNVTLSCEQNLNHDAMYWYRQDPGQGLRLIYYSQIVNDFQKGDIAEGYSVSREKKESFPLTVTSAQKNPTAFYLCASSELTSGGKREQFFGPGTRLTVL.